Only a few counts were recorded for the clone carrying this TCR beta chain. The antigen is undetermined. The sample contains more than one DNA sequence encoding this CDR3. This entry belongs to a study of cytotoxic CD8 clonotypes in ibrutinib-treated CLL. The study's findings and limits: Clonality was higher at ibrutinib response and returned toward baseline at progression. Baseline clonality exceeded age-matched healthy donors and tracked circulating CD8+ T-cell counts.

Sequencing used immunoSEQ multiplex PCR; TCRdb keeps in-frame clones, though not all of them. This sample has around 330,000 clones, with roughly 70% found just once. Libraries of TCR beta were made from approximately 2.2 micrograms of genomic DNA that came from cryopreserved PBMCs. V lost 8 bases to trimming and J lost 4 bases, with 9 bases between them. CDR3 length: 11 residues. In germline, CDR1 is MNHEY, CDR2 SVGAGI. This TCR came from a human donor with chronic lymphocytic leukemia. This material consisted of PBMCs, taken after 36 months of ibrutinib treatment. V usage is TRBV6-5 and J usage is TRBJ2-7; D ambiguous. CDR3 in DNA: TGTGCCAGCTCAACGGGTTACGAGCAGTACTTC. Translated, it gives CASSTGYEQYF.